Sequencing of this T cell receptor beta chain was carried out in a study of CD8 T cells in ankylosing spondylitis. CDR1 and CDR2 from the germline V gene are MDHEN and SYDVKM. V was cut by 1 base and J by 2 bases, with 9 bases left in between. The CDR3 has 14 amino acids. Study results and limitations: The authors reported significant enrichment of disease-linked clones in matched ankylosing spondylitis synovial fluid.

TCR beta libraries were made by quantitative 5'-RACE with molecular barcodes. MiXCR, run by TCRdb on the 5' RACE reads, gives a single entry per CDR3 protein. The repertoire includes about 210,000 distinct CDR3 sequences, 8% to 9% of them detected once, and approximately 4.8% sits in the top ten. This clonotype was recorded many times. What it binds is unknown. This clonotype was obtained from a female donor with ankylosing spondylitis or in good health (not recorded which). The sample comprised blood, either unsorted or a sorted T cell fraction (not recorded which). This chain uses TRBV28 with TRBJ2-7; the D gene is possibly TRBD1 (6 bases). CDR3 coding DNA: TGTGCCAGCAGTTTATCCTCAGGGGCCTACGAGCAGTACTTC. This encodes CASSLSSGAYEQYF.